Listed below are T cell receptor beta chains from one sample, sequenced in a study of CD8+CD57+ T cells in acquired aplastic anemia. TCRdb processed the reads anew with MiXCR; each CDR3 protein has one entry. The table lists about 80,000 distinct CDR3 sequences, over 35% of them singletons. Sequencing used sorted CD4+, CD8+, or CD8+CD57+ T cells (not recorded which) from PBMCs. These receptors were taken from a human donor in good health, serving as a control. CDR3s include the opening cysteine and the closing phenylalanine or tryptophan. D genes are given only for firm matches. Clone sizes are given selectively: once, few, many, or a class where the clone is expanded.

clone_size: .; v_call: TRBV25-1; j_call: TRBJ2-5; d_call: .; cdr3_aa: CASSDTNTGPKETQYF; cdr3_nt: TGTGCCAGCAGTGACACGAACACCGGGCCTAAAGAGACCCAGTACTTC
clone_size: few; v_call: TRBV6-5; j_call: TRBJ1-1; d_call: .; cdr3_aa: CASSYTGNTEAFF; cdr3_nt: TGTGCCAGCAGTTATACTGGGAACACTGAAGCTTTCTTT
clone_size: once; v_call: TRBV6-5; j_call: TRBJ1-4; d_call: .; cdr3_aa: CASSYSGGANEKLFF; cdr3_nt: TGTGCCAGCAGTTACTCCGGGGGGGCTAATGAAAAACTGTTTTTT
clone_size: many; v_call: TRBV20-1; j_call: TRBJ2-7; d_call: TRBD2; cdr3_aa: CSARDRLAGPGEQYF; cdr3_nt: TGCAGTGCTAGAGATCGTCTAGCGGGGCCTGGGGAGCAGTACTTC
clone_size: .; v_call: TRBV25-1; j_call: TRBJ1-2; d_call: .; cdr3_aa: CASSDDSTNYGYTF; cdr3_nt: TGTGCCAGCAGTGACGACAGCACTAACTATGGCTACACCTTC
clone_size: .; v_call: TRBV2; j_call: TRBJ2-7; d_call: .; cdr3_aa: CASSVTGSPVWQYF; cdr3_nt: TGTGCCAGCAGTGTCACAGGATCCCCCGTTTGGCAGTACTTC
clone_size: few; v_call: TRBV2; j_call: TRBJ1-1; d_call: .; cdr3_aa: CASSEAQFSEAFF; cdr3_nt: TGTGCCAGTAGTGAAGCCCAGTTCTCTGAAGCTTTCTTT
clone_size: .; v_call: TRBV11-2; j_call: TRBJ2-1; d_call: .; cdr3_aa: CASSLEPRGNEQFF; cdr3_nt: TGTGCCAGCAGTCTAGAACCACGGGGCAATGAGCAGTTCTTC
clone_size: once; v_call: TRBV29-1; j_call: TRBJ1-1; d_call: .; cdr3_aa: CSIKTVNTEAFF; cdr3_nt: TGCAGCATAAAGACAGTGAACACTGAAGCTTTCTTT
clone_size: .; v_call: TRBV2; j_call: TRBJ2-3; d_call: TRBD2; cdr3_aa: CASMLAGGWDTQYF; cdr3_nt: TGTGCCAGCATGCTAGCGGGGGGGTGGGATACGCAGTATTTT
clone_size: .; v_call: TRBV4-2; j_call: TRBJ2-5; d_call: TRBD2; cdr3_aa: CASSQDGTSRQETQYF; cdr3_nt: TGTGCCAGCAGCCAAGATGGGACTAGCCGACAAGAGACCCAGTACTTC
clone_size: .; v_call: TRBV6-1; j_call: TRBJ1-2; d_call: .; cdr3_aa: CASSSGGDGYTF; cdr3_nt: TGTGCCAGCTCGAGCGGGGGGGACGGCTACACCTTC
clone_size: .; v_call: TRBV11-1; j_call: TRBJ2-3; d_call: .; cdr3_aa: CASRSESGAGDTQYF; cdr3_nt: TGTGCCAGCAGGTCAGAGTCGGGAGCGGGTGATACGCAGTATTTT
clone_size: .; v_call: TRBV10-3; j_call: TRBJ2-1; d_call: TRBD2; cdr3_aa: CAIRTSGSSYNEQFF; cdr3_nt: TGTGCCATCAGAACTAGCGGTAGCTCCTACAATGAGCAGTTCTTC
clone_size: many; v_call: TRBV10-1; j_call: TRBJ2-7; d_call: TRBD1; cdr3_aa: CASSEGQVQYF; cdr3_nt: TGCGCCAGCAGTGAGGGACAGGTCCAGTACTTC
clone_size: .; v_call: TRBV27; j_call: TRBJ2-2; d_call: TRBD1; cdr3_aa: CASSSGGLAGELFF; cdr3_nt: TGTGCCAGCAGTTCAGGGGGATTGGCCGGGGAGCTGTTTTTT
clone_size: .; v_call: TRBV11-1; j_call: TRBJ1-2; d_call: .; cdr3_aa: CASSRVVGSWDHGYTF; cdr3_nt: TGTGCCAGCAGCAGAGTGGTGGGGTCCTGGGACCATGGCTACACCTTC
clone_size: many; v_call: TRBV27; j_call: TRBJ1-2; d_call: TRBD1; cdr3_aa: CASSWGQRAYGYTF; cdr3_nt: TGTGCCAGCAGTTGGGGACAGCGAGCCTATGGCTACACCTTC
clone_size: .; v_call: TRBV19; j_call: TRBJ2-3; d_call: .; cdr3_aa: CASTNRDRTDTQYF; cdr3_nt: TGTGCCAGTACCAACAGGGACCGCACAGATACGCAGTATTTT
clone_size: .; v_call: TRBV27; j_call: TRBJ2-2; d_call: TRBD2; cdr3_aa: CASSSLAGGQTGELFF; cdr3_nt: TGTGCCAGCAGTTCCCTAGCGGGGGGGCAGACCGGGGAGCTGTTTTTT
clone_size: many; v_call: TRBV24-1; j_call: TRBJ1-2; d_call: .; cdr3_aa: CATSGEGRGVYGYTF; cdr3_nt: TGTGCCACCAGTGGAGAGGGCAGGGGCGTCTATGGCTACACCTTC
clone_size: .; v_call: TRBV29-1; j_call: TRBJ1-2; d_call: .; cdr3_aa: CSAEIGQSYGYTF; cdr3_nt: TGCAGCGCCGAAATCGGACAGTCCTATGGCTACACCTTC
clone_size: many; v_call: TRBV27; j_call: TRBJ2-7; d_call: TRBD1; cdr3_aa: CASRVGRTGGYEQYF; cdr3_nt: TGTGCCAGCAGGGTAGGTAGGACAGGGGGCTACGAGCAGTACTTC
clone_size: .; v_call: TRBV19; j_call: TRBJ1-2; d_call: .; cdr3_aa: CASSIARFYGYTF; cdr3_nt: TGTGCCAGTAGTATAGCGAGATTTTATGGCTACACCTTC
clone_size: many; v_call: TRBV9; j_call: TRBJ2-1; d_call: TRBD2; cdr3_aa: CASSGGRGAGGGGEQFF; cdr3_nt: TGTGCCAGCAGCGGGGGCCGGGGAGCGGGAGGTGGTGGTGAGCAGTTCTTC
clone_size: many; v_call: TRBV9; j_call: TRBJ2-1; d_call: .; cdr3_aa: CASSDAGAGEQFF; cdr3_nt: TGTGCCAGCAGCGACGCTGGTGCCGGGGAGCAGTTCTTC
clone_size: many; v_call: TRBV6-1; j_call: TRBJ2-7; d_call: .; cdr3_aa: CASSEGTAYEQYF; cdr3_nt: TGTGCCAGCAGTGAAGGCACAGCCTACGAGCAGTACTTC
clone_size: .; v_call: TRBV9; j_call: TRBJ2-1; d_call: .; cdr3_aa: CASSVGTNEQFF; cdr3_nt: TGTGCCAGCAGCGTTGGTACAAATGAGCAGTTCTTC
clone_size: many; v_call: TRBV20-1; j_call: TRBJ1-1; d_call: .; cdr3_aa: CSARGTGGGVTEAFF; cdr3_nt: TGCAGTGCTAGAGGGACCGGGGGGGGGGTCACTGAAGCTTTCTTT
clone_size: .; v_call: TRBV4-2; j_call: TRBJ2-5; d_call: TRBD2; cdr3_aa: CASSQDRQLGGSETQYF; cdr3_nt: TGTGCCAGCAGCCAAGATCGTCAGCTCGGGGGGTCCGAGACCCAGTACTTC
clone_size: few; v_call: TRBV6-5; j_call: TRBJ1-1; d_call: .; cdr3_aa: CASSYSLGRGSEAFF; cdr3_nt: TGTGCCAGCAGTTACTCGTTAGGTCGGGGATCTGAAGCTTTCTTT
clone_size: many; v_call: TRBV20-1; j_call: TRBJ1-2; d_call: TRBD1; cdr3_aa: CSARDSDRETDSNYGYTF; cdr3_nt: TGCAGTGCTAGAGATTCGGACAGGGAGACCGACTCTAACTATGGCTACACCTTC
clone_size: few; v_call: TRBV25-1; j_call: TRBJ2-3; d_call: TRBD2; cdr3_aa: CASSALAGAGADTQYF; cdr3_nt: TGTGCCAGCAGTGCCCTAGCGGGAGCTGGGGCAGATACGCAGTATTTT
clone_size: .; v_call: TRBV25-1; j_call: TRBJ2-3; d_call: TRBD2; cdr3_aa: CASKREIGDEQYF; cdr3_nt: TGTGCCAGCAAGCGGGAGATAGGGGATGAGCAGTATTTT
clone_size: .; v_call: TRBV19; j_call: TRBJ1-5; d_call: .; cdr3_aa: CASSELQDSNQPQHF; cdr3_nt: TGTGCCAGTAGTGAACTTCAGGATAGCAATCAGCCCCAGCATTTT
clone_size: .; v_call: TRBV10-3; j_call: TRBJ2-5; d_call: .; cdr3_aa: CAISGDNVQTQYF; cdr3_nt: TGTGCCATCAGTGGGGACAATGTTCAGACCCAGTACTTC
clone_size: .; v_call: TRBV11-2; j_call: TRBJ1-3; d_call: .; cdr3_aa: CASSLEPGGRSGNTIYF; cdr3_nt: TGTGCCAGCAGCTTAGAGCCCGGGGGTCGCTCTGGAAACACCATATATTTT
clone_size: .; v_call: TRBV25-1; j_call: TRBJ2-1; d_call: .; cdr3_aa: CASSEDTGTVSYNEQFF; cdr3_nt: TGTGCCAGCAGTGAAGATACCGGCACCGTCTCCTACAATGAGCAGTTCTTC
clone_size: .; v_call: TRBV25-1; j_call: TRBJ2-2; d_call: .; cdr3_aa: CASSDPGSTGELFF; cdr3_nt: TGTGCCAGCAGTGACCCCGGGTCCACCGGGGAGCTGTTTTTT
clone_size: few; v_call: TRBV20-1; j_call: TRBJ1-1; d_call: .; cdr3_aa: CSARVVGYHNTEAFF; cdr3_nt: TGCAGTGCTAGAGTAGTCGGATACCATAACACTGAAGCTTTCTTT
clone_size: .; v_call: TRBV25-1; j_call: TRBJ2-7; d_call: TRBD2; cdr3_aa: CASSDSHRGVAYEQYF; cdr3_nt: TGTGCCAGCAGTGATTCCCACCGGGGGGTCGCCTACGAGCAGTACTTC
clone_size: .; v_call: TRBV25-1; j_call: TRBJ1-1; d_call: .; cdr3_aa: CASSFEGGTEAFF; cdr3_nt: TGTGCCAGCAGTTTTGAAGGGGGCACTGAAGCTTTCTTT
clone_size: .; v_call: TRBV10-1; j_call: TRBJ1-2; d_call: .; cdr3_aa: CASSETRTAGGYTF; cdr3_nt: TGCGCCAGCAGTGAGACCCGGACGGCGGGTGGCTACACCTTC